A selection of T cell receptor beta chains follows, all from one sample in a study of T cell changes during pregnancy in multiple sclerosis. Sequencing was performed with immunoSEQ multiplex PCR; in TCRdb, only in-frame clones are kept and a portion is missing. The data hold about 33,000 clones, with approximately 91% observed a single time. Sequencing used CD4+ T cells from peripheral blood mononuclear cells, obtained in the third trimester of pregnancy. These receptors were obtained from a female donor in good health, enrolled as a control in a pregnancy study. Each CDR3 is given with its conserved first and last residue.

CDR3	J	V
CSASDQETQYF	TRBJ2-5	TRBV20-1
CASSLDREETQYF	TRBJ2-5	TRBV7-2
CASSGGGLLSNTGELFF	TRBJ2-2	TRBV6-1
CASSPWTGRVGDTQYF	TRBJ2-3	TRBV7-9
CASSRPGQGIGGYTF	TRBJ1-2	TRBV4-1
CASSTSGGVQETQYF	TRBJ2-5	TRBV6-1
CATSFQAGGSYEQYF	TRBJ2-7	TRBV15
CASSLAPVSYEQYF	TRBJ2-7	TRBV11-2
CASSPFSPNTGELFF	TRBJ2-2	TRBV9
CASSVPSGSSWNTGELFF	TRBJ2-2	TRBV9
CASSPGTGKGYEQYF	TRBJ2-7	TRBV2
CATAFRRTGPVSNQPQHF	TRBJ1-5	TRBV10-3
CAFRNRETSGYQETQYF	TRBJ2-5	TRBV30
CASSPPGQGIYGYTF	TRBJ1-2	TRBV18
CASSSGQGWGTNEKLFF	TRBJ1-4	TRBV18
CASSFIQGKGITYEQYF	TRBJ2-7	TRBV28
CASSESLNTEAFF	TRBJ1-1	TRBV6-1
CASSKLAGHSYNEQFF	TRBJ2-1	TRBV2
CASSVTSAMETQYF	TRBJ2-5	TRBV9